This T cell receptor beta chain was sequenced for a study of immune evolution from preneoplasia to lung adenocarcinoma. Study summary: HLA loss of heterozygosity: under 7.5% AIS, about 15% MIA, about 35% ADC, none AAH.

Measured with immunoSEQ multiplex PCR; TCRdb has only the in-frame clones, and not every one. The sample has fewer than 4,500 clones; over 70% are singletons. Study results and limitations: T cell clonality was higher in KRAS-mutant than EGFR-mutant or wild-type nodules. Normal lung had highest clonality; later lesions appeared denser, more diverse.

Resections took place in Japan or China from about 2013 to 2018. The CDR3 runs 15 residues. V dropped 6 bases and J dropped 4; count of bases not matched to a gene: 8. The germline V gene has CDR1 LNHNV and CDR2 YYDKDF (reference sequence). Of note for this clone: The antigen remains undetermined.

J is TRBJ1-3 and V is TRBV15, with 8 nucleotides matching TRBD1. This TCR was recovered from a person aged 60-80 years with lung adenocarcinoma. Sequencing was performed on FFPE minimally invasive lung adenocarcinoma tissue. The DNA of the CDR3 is TGTGCCACCAGACAGGGGACAGGTTGGGGAAACACCATATATTTT. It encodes CATRQGTGWGNTIYF.